One and the same sample provided the 32 T cell receptor beta chains below, sequenced in a study of CD8 T cells in ankylosing spondylitis. Whole-study findings and limits: Characteristic of ankylosing spondylitis blood, it appeared, was a TCR beta motif comprising several highly homologous variants.

These receptors' antigens are unknown. TCRdb redid the calling of the 5' RACE reads with MiXCR, one entry per CDR3 protein. The data hold about 90,000 distinct CDR3 sequences, with roughly 8.5% observed a single time. Sequenced sample: blood, either unsorted or a sorted T cell fraction (not recorded which). The receptors were sampled from a male donor with ankylosing spondylitis.

V usage is TRBV12-3 or TRBV12-4 and J usage is TRBJ2-2; D uncertain. This CDR3 contains 14 residues. The germline V and J ends were trimmed by 3 bases and 5 bases, with 10 bases remaining between them. In nucleotides, the CDR3 is TGTGCCAGCAGTTTTTTCCAGGTGACCGGGGAGCTGTTTTTT. Its translation: CASSFFQVTGELFF.

The gene calls are TRBV24-1 and TRBJ2-2; D is perhaps TRBD2 (6 bases). The germline gives CDR1 KGHDR, CDR2 SFDVKD. The V end lost 2 bases, the J end lost 2 bases, and 17 bases lay between the germline ends. The CDR3 is made up of 18 amino acids. This chain's CDR3 is CATSDSRLGSGNTGELFF. The CDR3, as DNA: TGTGCCACCAGTGATTCCCGCCTCGGGAGCGGAAACACCGGGGAGCTGTTTTTT.

A few counts support this clonotype. V gene TRBV7-9 combines with J gene TRBJ1-1, with 7 bases that match TRBD1. The germline CDR1 and CDR2 sequences are SEHNR and FQNEAQ (reference sequence). Losses at the gene ends were 5 bases for V and 3 bases for J; bases not matched to a gene: 6. The CDR3 contains 14 residues. The CDR3 sequence: CASSPTDRDTEAFF. The CDR3 DNA reads as TGTGCCAGCAGCCCCACCGACAGGGACACTGAAGCTTTCTTT.

This clonotype was detected a few times. The chain is built from TRBV20-1 and TRBJ1-2; D remains ambiguous. This CDR3 is built from 13 residues. Trimming pared 3 bases from V and 2 bases from J, leaving 10 bases between. Germline CDR1 and CDR2: DFQATT and SNEGSKA (reference sequence). CDR3 sequence (DNA): TGCAGTGCTAGTGCAGTACTGAACTATGGCTACACCTTC. This translates into CSASAVLNYGYTF.

This clonotype came up a few times. The chain recombines TRBV14 with TRBJ1-1, with D possibly TRBD1 on 6 matching bases. Per the germline V gene, CDR1 is SGHDN and CDR2 is FVKESK. V was trimmed by 4 bases and J by 7 bases, leaving 19 bases between them. This CDR3 contains 15 residues. In DNA form, the CDR3 reads TGTGCCAGCAGCCTTCAGGGGCAGCCTAGGGGTGAAGCTTTCTTT. Translation gives CASSLQGQPRGEAFF.

CDR3 in DNA: TGTGCCACCAGCAGAGGGGCCGAGCAGTACGTC. This encodes CATSRGAEQYV. The chain joins TRBV15 to TRBJ2-7; D is uncertain. The germline V and J ends were trimmed by 1 base and 6 bases, with 4 bases remaining between them. Germline V gives CDR1 LNHNV, CDR2 YYDKDF (reference sequence). This CDR3 contains 11 residues.

This chain connects TRBV19 to TRBJ2-6, with a possible D match to TRBD1 (5 bases). The germline V and J ends were trimmed by 9 bases and 2 bases, with 20 bases remaining between them. Germline-derived CDR1 and CDR2 are LNHDA and SQIVND (reference sequence). This CDR3 region has 17 residues. The CDR3 loop is CASTLGDTGAGANVLTF. The CDR3 nucleotides read TGTGCCAGCACCTTAGGGGATACAGGCGCTGGGGCCAACGTCCTGACTTTC.

This clonotype was seen a handful of times. The gene calls are TRBV2 and TRBJ2-5; D unresolved. V lost 2 bases and J lost 5, with 9 bases in between. The CDR3 totals 13 residues. Looked up from germline, CDR1 is SNHLY and CDR2 is FYNNEI. The CDR3 coding sequence is TGTGCCAGCAGTGAATTTCTCGGGGAGACCCAGTACTTC. As protein: CASSEFLGETQYF.

This clonotype was counted ten times or more. Written as DNA, the CDR3 is TGTGCCAGCAGGCCTGGCGGCGGGAACGAGGCCGGGGAGCTGTTTTTT. Translated, it gives CASRPGGGNEAGELFF. The gene calls are TRBV3-1 and TRBJ2-2; tentatively, D is TRBD2 (6 bases). This CDR3 has 16 residues. In germline, CDR1 is LGHDT, CDR2 YNNKEL (reference sequence). Trimming left V 6 bases short and J 6 bases short, with 20 bases between.

This rearrangement joins TRBV2 to TRBJ2-1; TRBD2 aligns across 8 bases. This CDR3 has 13 amino acids. Germline lookup yields CDR1 SNHLY and CDR2 FYNNEI. The ends lost 3 bases at V and 6 bases at J; junction bases unmatched: 1. CDR3 sequence reads: CASSDGGGNEQFF. In DNA form, the CDR3 reads TGTGCCAGCAGTGACGGGGGGGGCAATGAGCAGTTCTTC.

This clonotype was detected many times. The J gene is TRBJ2-5, the V gene TRBV29-1; TRBD2 is a possible D gene (5 bases). The CDR3 length is 14 residues. The V gene's germline CDR1 is SQVTM and CDR2 ANQGSEA. Trimming removed 7 bases at V and 0 bases at J, with 15 bases between. In nucleotides, the CDR3 is TGCAGCGGTCTCGATACGGGGTACCAAGAGACCCAGTACTTC. This sequence encodes CSGLDTGYQETQYF.

Only a few counts were recorded for this clonotype. V is TRBV15 and J is TRBJ2-7; D unresolved. Trimming removed 0 bases from V and 5 bases from J, with 11 bases in between. Germline loops: CDR1 LNHNV, CDR2 YYDKDF (reference sequence). This CDR3 is built from 14 residues. The DNA for the CDR3 is TGTGCCACCAGCAGAGAGGGCCTAAGGAACGAGCAGTACGTC. It translates to CATSREGLRNEQYV.

V gene TRBV19 combines with J gene TRBJ1-1; D gene unclear. This CDR3 is 14 amino acids long. Germline V gene data show CDR1 as LNHDA and CDR2 as SQIVND (reference sequence). V was shortened by 6 bases and J by 2 bases, with 13 bases between the two germline ends. CDR3 loop: CASRPRTTNTEAFF. The DNA of the CDR3 is TGTGCCAGTAGACCCAGGACGACCAACACTGAAGCTTTCTTT.

This clonotype was counted a few times. This sequence joins TRBV6-5 and TRBJ2-7, with D perhaps TRBD1 (7 bases). The CDR3 loop spans 14 amino acids. Trimming stripped 2 bases from V and 6 bases from J, with 14 bases between. Looked up from germline, CDR1 is MNHEY and CDR2 is SVGAGI. The CDR3 region has the DNA TGTGCCAGCAGTTACCCCGACAGGGACTCCGAGCAGTACTTC. Its translation: CASSYPDRDSEQYF.

This clonotype came up many times. The chain couples TRBV7-2 to TRBJ2-7; 10 nucleotides align to TRBD2. The V gene's germline CDR1 is SGHTA and CDR2 FQGNSA. The V segment lost 4 bases and the J segment 2 bases; nucleotides outside the gene matches: 2. This CDR3 region has 14 residues. The CDR3 DNA reads TGTGCCAGCAGCTGGACTAGCGGAACCTACGAGCAGTACTTC. This codes for CASSWTSGTYEQYF.

This rearrangement joins TRBV3-1 to TRBJ1-3; 7 nucleotides line up with TRBD1. CDR1 and CDR2 from the germline V gene are LGHDT and YNNKEL (reference sequence). This CDR3 has 15 amino acids. Losses at the gene ends were 4 bases for V and 1 base for J; bases not matched to a gene: 4. As DNA, the CDR3 is TGTGCCAGCAGCCGCTGGACAGGATCTGGAAACACCATATATTTT. Amino acids: CASSRWTGSGNTIYF.

This clonotype occurred many times. J is TRBJ2-1 and V is TRBV12-3 or TRBV12-4; 15 bases match TRBD2. The CDR3 has 18 residues. V shed 5 bases, J shed 1 base, and the junction held 6 bases outside the gene matches. The CDR3 sequence: CASSGGLAGGGSYNEQFF. CDR3 nucleotide sequence: TGTGCCAGCAGTGGGGGACTAGCGGGAGGTGGGTCCTACAATGAGCAGTTCTTC.

The chain combines TRBV7-8 with TRBJ2-7, with 10 bases aligning to TRBD2. J was trimmed by 3 bases and V by 5 bases; bases with no gene match: 10. This CDR3 region has 16 residues. Germline V lookup: CDR1 SGHVS, CDR2 FQNEAQ. The DNA of the CDR3 is TGTGCCAGCAGCCCCGTGGGACTAGCGCGTTTCTACGAGCAGTACGTC. Its protein is CASSPVGLARFYEQYV.

At least ten counts were recorded for this clonotype. The V and J genes are TRBV11-2 and TRBJ2-3, with no clear D. V gave up 5 bases and J gave up 6 bases, with 12 bases separating them. This CDR3 spans 13 amino acids. CDR1 is SGHAT and CDR2 is FQNNGV in the germline V gene. The CDR3: CASSLRPADTQYF. DNA of the CDR3: TGTGCCAGCAGCCTACGACCGGCTGATACGCAGTATTTT.

This clonotype has only a few counts. The rearrangement links TRBV4-2 to TRBJ2-3; no firm D call. The germline gives CDR1 LGHNA, CDR2 YNFKEQ. This CDR3 has 15 residues. Trimming took off 0 bases at V and 1 base at J, with 8 bases between the two ends. The CDR3 here is CASSQEAGGTDTQYF. In DNA form, the CDR3 reads TGTGCCAGCAGCCAAGAGGCTGGTGGCACAGATACGCAGTATTTT.

The J gene is TRBJ2-7, the V gene TRBV5-1; 11 bases fit TRBD1. The CDR3 is 13 amino acids. After removal of 6 bases from V and 7 bases from J, the junction contained 6 bases not matched to a gene. CDR1 and CDR2 from the germline V gene are SGHRS and YFSETQ. CDR3: CASKRDRGKEQYF. In nucleotides, the CDR3 is TGCGCCAGCAAAAGGGACAGGGGGAAGGAGCAGTACTTC.

This clonotype was recorded a few times. The chain joins TRBV19 to TRBJ1-1; D may be TRBD1 (5 bases). The CDR3 spans 12 residues. V was pared by 8 bases and J by 7 bases, with 14 bases between. CDR1 is LNHDA, CDR2 SQIVND, per germline (reference sequence). CDR3 nucleotide sequence: TGTGCCAGTTCCTTCTGGGGGATTGAAGCTTTCTTT. This translates into CASSFWGIEAFF. Complete variable domain (other parts from reference TRBV19 and TRBJ1-1): DGGITQSPKYLFRKEGQNVTLSCEQNLNHDAMYWYRQDPGQGLRLIYYSQIVNDFQKGDIAEGYSVSREKKESFPLTVTSAQKNPTAFYLCASSFWGIEAFFGQGTRLTVV.

This clonotype came up a few times. The chain couples TRBV6-1 to TRBJ2-7, with 15 nucleotides matching TRBD2. CDR3 size: 19 residues. Trimming removed 8 bases from V and 0 bases from J; junction bases left unmatched: 14. Germline lookup yields CDR1 MNHNS and CDR2 SASEGT. The DNA of the CDR3 is TGTGCCAGCCGCGGACTAGCGGGAGGGCCAACAGTAAGCTCCTACGAGCAGTACTTC. Its protein product is CASRGLAGGPTVSSYEQYF.

In its sample, this clonotype was seen many times. CDR3: CASSLDRVGYNEQFF. DNA for the CDR3: TGCGCCAGCAGCCTGGACAGGGTGGGCTACAATGAGCAGTTCTTC. The chain employs TRBV4-1 and TRBJ2-1, with 8 bases fitting TRBD1. Germline assignment: CDR1 MGHRA and CDR2 YSYEKL. The CDR3 has 15 amino acids. Trimming cost V 4 bases and J 3 bases; bases outside gene matches: 5.

The J gene is TRBJ2-7, the V gene TRBV12-3 or TRBV12-4; 10 nucleotides line up with TRBD1. The V gene end was trimmed by 3 bases and the J gene end by 4 bases; junction bases not matched to a gene: 3. The CDR3 covers 14 residues. Written as DNA, the CDR3 is TGTGCCAGCAGTTTGACAGGGGGCGCGTACGAGCAGTACTTC. Protein sequence: CASSLTGGAYEQYF.

Many counts were recorded for this clonotype. This chain joins TRBV14 and TRBJ1-2; the D is unclear. The V and J ends lost 0 bases and 5 bases respectively, with 7 bases between them. Germline lookup yields CDR1 SGHDN and CDR2 FVKESK. The CDR3 totals 13 residues. The CDR3 loop reads CASSQEVRYGYTF. CDR3 nucleotide sequence: TGTGCCAGCAGCCAAGAGGTGCGGTATGGCTACACCTTC.

This clonotype was counted a few times. The chain recombines TRBV2 with TRBJ2-7; D perhaps matches TRBD2 (6 bases). The CDR3 is 15 amino acids. Germline lookup yields CDR1 SNHLY and CDR2 FYNNEI. The V gene lost 6 bases and the J gene lost 2 bases, with 17 bases spanning the gap. Here the CDR3 DNA reads TGTGCCAGCAGCCCCCCTGGGGGGTTGGCCTACGAGCAGTACGTC. Amino acids: CASSPPGGLAYEQYV.

Only a few counts were recorded for this clonotype. The CDR3 sequence is CASTTGSAGYEQYF. The CDR3 bases are TGTGCCAGCACCACGGGGAGTGCGGGCTACGAGCAGTACTTC. This chain uses TRBV6-1 with TRBJ2-7; a weak D match, TRBD2 (5 bases). The V gene's germline CDR1 is MNHNS and CDR2 SASEGT. CDR3 length: 14 residues. Between the trimmed V and J ends, which lost 7 bases and 3 bases, there was a span of 16 bases.

This clonotype has a handful of counts. The chain carries TRBV7-8 and TRBJ2-7; TRBD2 matches at 12 bases. V dropped 5 bases and J dropped 0; count of bases not matched to a gene: 11. CDR3 length: 18 amino acids. The germline gives CDR1 SGHVS, CDR2 FQNEAQ. The CDR3 DNA is TGTGCCAGCAGCCCCCGTCCCGGGACTAGCGGGTACTCCTACGAGCAGTACGTC. It is translated as CASSPRPGTSGYSYEQYV.

This clonotype was found many times. This rearrangement joins TRBV24-1 to TRBJ1-4, with 9 bases aligning to TRBD1. This CDR3 comprises 13 residues. Germline CDR1 and CDR2: KGHDR and SFDVKD. Losses at the gene ends were 10 bases for V and 8 bases for J; bases not matched to a gene: 7. CDR3 amino acids: CATQQGAAEKLFF. In nucleotides, the CDR3 is TGTGCCACGCAACAGGGGGCGGCGGAAAAACTGTTTTTT.

V usage is TRBV5-1 and J usage is TRBJ2-1; 10 bases map to TRBD2. The CDR3 covers 16 residues. V gave up 0 bases and J gave up 2 bases; unmatched junction bases: 2. Germline V gene data show CDR1 as SGHRS and CDR2 as YFSETQ. CDR3 in DNA: TGCGCCAGCAGCTTGGAAGCGGGAGGGCCCTACAATGAGCAGTTCTTC. This codes for CASSLEAGGPYNEQFF.

This clonotype has a handful of counts. The chain has TRBV27 and TRBJ2-1; TRBD2 aligns across 9 bases. The CDR3 is 17 amino acids. With V trimmed by 6 bases and J by 8 bases, 17 bases remained unmatched. Germline CDR1 reads MNHEY; CDR2 reads SMNVEV (reference sequence). CDR3 bases: TGTGCCAGCAGCCAGAGACCGGGACTAGCTGATAAGGATGAGCAGTTCTTC. Its translation is CASSQRPGLADKDEQFF.